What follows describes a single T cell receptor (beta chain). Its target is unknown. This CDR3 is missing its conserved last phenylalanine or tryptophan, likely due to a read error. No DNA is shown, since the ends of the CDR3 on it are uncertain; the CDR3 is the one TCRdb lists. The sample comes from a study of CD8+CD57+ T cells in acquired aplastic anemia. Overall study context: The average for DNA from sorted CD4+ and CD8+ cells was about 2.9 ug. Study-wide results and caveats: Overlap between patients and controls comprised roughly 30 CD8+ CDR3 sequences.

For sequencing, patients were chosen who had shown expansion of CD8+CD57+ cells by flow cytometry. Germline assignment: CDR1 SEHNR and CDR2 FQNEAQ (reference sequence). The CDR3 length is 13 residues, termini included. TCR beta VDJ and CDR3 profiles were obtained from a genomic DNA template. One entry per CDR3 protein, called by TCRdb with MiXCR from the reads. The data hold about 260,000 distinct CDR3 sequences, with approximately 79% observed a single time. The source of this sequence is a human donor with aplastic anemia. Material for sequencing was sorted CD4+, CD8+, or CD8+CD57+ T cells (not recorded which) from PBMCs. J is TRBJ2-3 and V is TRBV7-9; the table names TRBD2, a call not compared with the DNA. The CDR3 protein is CASSAGPTHTEYT.